This T cell receptor beta chain derives from a study of T cells in Graves' hyperthyroidism and ophthalmopathy (dated by TCRdb to about 2019). Looking at the study overall: Peripheral blood samples were taken at the time of initial diagnosis, prior to any treatment. Thyroid tissue and blood T-cell repertoires from six Graves' hyperthyroidism patients were also compared in the study. The paper reports TCR Vbeta CDR3 sequencing of fewer than 150 peripheral blood samples: under 45 ophthalmopathy, 75 to 80 hyperthyroidism and 17 progressor patients. The 100 or so discovery patients were randomly split 7:3 into training and test sets. To identify TCR V-J signatures that set the groups apart, the researchers used a discovery cohort of more than 95 patients, made up of 43 with Graves' ophthalmopathy and 57 with stable Graves' hyperthyroidism. Following sampling, methimazole starting at 30 mg daily was given to hyperthyroidism patients, and high-dose intravenous methylprednisolone was given to ophthalmopathy patients. Whether ophthalmopathy could be predicted prospectively was tested in an independent validation cohort made up of some 20 hyperthyroidism patients plus 17 patients who later progressed to ophthalmopathy. What the study reported, not specific to this receptor: Blood samples also contained most of the expanded thyroid clonotypes (frequency above 0.001), which suggests that blood repertoires may reflect thyroid immune responses. Sample size was not statistically predetermined, and investigators were not blinded to group allocation. In validation, the model predicted progression to ophthalmopathy a median of about 6.8 months before onset, with roughly 70% sensitivity and 72.22% specificity. A 13 V-J signature model separated ophthalmopathy from stable hyperthyroidism, with approximately 87% sensitivity and 81.08% specificity in cross-validation and 80%/75% in testing.

As to this clonotype: The target of this receptor is not known. No clone much larger than this one lies a single base away; base qualities are absent.

The CDR3 has 17 amino acids, counting the end cysteine and phenylalanine. CDR3 DNA only is kept here, 51 bases in frame from base 1. The junction shows trimming of 0 bases on V and 4 bases on J, plus 17 bases between the germline ends. Based on the germline V gene, the CDR1 and CDR2 sequences are SGHRS and YFSETQ. The TCR beta CDR3 regions were amplified from RNA transcripts. The first round of RT-PCR for the TCR CDR3 was performed with the HTBI primer set and the Qiagen OneStep RT-PCR kit. Libraries were constructed in a second round of multiplex PCR, after which size selection and purification were performed. Paired-end sequencing of the libraries was performed with 100 bp reads on an Illumina HiSeq2000. On the study's bioinformatics: SOAPnuke was used to process the raw data, removing reads that contained adapters or uncalled bases, had a mean Phred below 15, or lacked an exact match to the constant primer or identifier. COPE v1.2.5 was used to merge high-quality paired reads, and clonotypes were defined as unique nucleotide sequences. MiTCR v1.1 was used to align the clonotypes against IMGT TRBV, TRBD and TRBJ reference segments. The analysis included only V-J combinations with a frequency above 0.0001, which together covered over 98% of the repertoires. A TCS score was defined as the ratio of F50 (clonal expansion) to E x V (chaos), with BLOSUM62-based TCRdist applied between CDR3 peptides within each V-J. Welch's t-statistics and random forest reduced roughly 540 V-J features to fewer than 15, which were used in a naive Bayes classifier (R e1071). TCRdb trimmed the raw reads at Q25, called clones with MiXCR and kept productive beta chains. Entries that share a CDR3 protein sequence are merged under the most common genes and DNA. TCRdb's processing, not the study's, gives the V and J calls here. Here the sample has 490,000 or so distinct CDR3 sequences; 15% to 20% occur a single time. The ten largest clones capture less than 55% of the sample.

In the ophthalmopathy patients, disease was moderately to severely active, with a Clinical Activity Score of 3 or more, a NOSPECS grade of 4 or more, and a duration of less than 3 months. Any patient with an uncontrolled infection, another autoimmune disease, pregnancy or lactation was excluded. Clinical symptoms, serum thyroxine and TRAb, thyroid ultrasound, and orbital computed tomography formed the basis for the diagnoses. PBMCs were separated from 10 ml of fresh peripheral blood using Ficoll-Paque density gradient centrifugation. Total RNA was extracted using Trizol reagent, and RNA quality was assessed on an Agilent 2100 Bioanalyzer.

What was sequenced was blood. The receptor was derived from a man in his forties with Graves' ophthalmopathy. The chain links TRBV5-1 with TRBJ2-1; a confident D gene designation cannot be given. Here the CDR3 is given as CASSLVPLEPVYNEQFF. The DNA reads TGCGCCAGCAGCTTGGTCCCGTTGGAACCAGTGTACAATGAGCAGTTCTTC.